This TCR beta chain was profiled in a study of T cells in Graves' hyperthyroidism and ophthalmopathy. Study overall: At initial diagnosis, before any treatment had begun, peripheral blood was obtained. Study-level findings and limits: The model made its ophthalmopathy prediction, and onset followed a median about 5.9 months later.

As regards this clonotype: The antigen remains unidentified.

The TCR beta CDR3 regions underwent amplification using RNA transcripts as the source. When the TCR CDR3 underwent first-round RT-PCR, the HTBI primer set was used. MiXCR, run by TCRdb on the multiplex PCR reads, gives a single entry per CDR3 protein. The sample carries some 420,000 distinct CDR3 sequences, around 13% recorded once. The length of the CDR3 is 13 residues. V was clipped by 6 bases and J by 9 bases, with 15 bases between them. Germline-derived CDR1 and CDR2 are MDHEN and SYDVKM. Graves' hyperthyroidism without ophthalmopathy progression within 18 months was termed stable. The source of the PBMCs was less than 12 ml of fresh peripheral blood.

The V and J genes are TRBV28 and TRBJ2-1, with D perhaps TRBD2 (6 bases). The sequenced material came from blood. The origin of this receptor is a woman aged 18-29 years with Graves' hyperthyroidism. The chain's CDR3 is CASSYGGMGEQFF. In DNA form, the CDR3 reads TGTGCCAGCAGCTATGGGGGGATGGGTGAGCAGTTCTTC.